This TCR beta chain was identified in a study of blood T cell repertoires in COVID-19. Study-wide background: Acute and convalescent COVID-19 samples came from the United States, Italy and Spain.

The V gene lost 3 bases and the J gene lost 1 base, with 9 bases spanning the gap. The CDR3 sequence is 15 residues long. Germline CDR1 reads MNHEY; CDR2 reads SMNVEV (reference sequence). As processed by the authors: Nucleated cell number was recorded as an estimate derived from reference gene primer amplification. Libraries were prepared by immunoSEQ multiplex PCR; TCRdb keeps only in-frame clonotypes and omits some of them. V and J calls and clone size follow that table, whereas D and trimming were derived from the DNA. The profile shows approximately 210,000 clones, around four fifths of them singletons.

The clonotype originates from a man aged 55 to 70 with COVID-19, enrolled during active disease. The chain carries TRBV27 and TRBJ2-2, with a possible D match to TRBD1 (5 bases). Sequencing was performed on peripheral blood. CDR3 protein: CASSLRQGNTGELFF. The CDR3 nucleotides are TGTGCCAGCAGTTTGCGCCAGGGGAACACCGGGGAGCTGTTTTTT.